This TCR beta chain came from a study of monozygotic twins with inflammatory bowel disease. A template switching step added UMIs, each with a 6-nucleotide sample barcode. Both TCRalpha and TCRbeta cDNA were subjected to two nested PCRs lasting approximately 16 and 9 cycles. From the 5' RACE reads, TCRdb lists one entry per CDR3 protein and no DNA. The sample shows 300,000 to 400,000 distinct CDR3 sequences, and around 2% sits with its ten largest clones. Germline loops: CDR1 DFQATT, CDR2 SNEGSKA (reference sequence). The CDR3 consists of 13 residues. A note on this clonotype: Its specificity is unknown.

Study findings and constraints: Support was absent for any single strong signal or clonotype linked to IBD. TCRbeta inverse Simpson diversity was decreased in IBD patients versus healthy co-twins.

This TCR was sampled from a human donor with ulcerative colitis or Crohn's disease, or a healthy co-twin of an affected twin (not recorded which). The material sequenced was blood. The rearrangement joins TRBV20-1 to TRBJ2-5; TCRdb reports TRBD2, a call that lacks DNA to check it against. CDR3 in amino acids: CSARGLLQETQYF.